The present T cell receptor beta chain was sequenced within a study of T cell responses to AZD1222 COVID-19 vaccine. TCRdb keeps only in-frame clones here, not all; method: immunoSEQ multiplex PCR. The table shows some 79,000 clones, with around 80% occurring only once. The sample holds one count of this clone. Its antigen is currently unknown. Study-wide results and limits: Females outnumbered males among donors, who were mostly white British; clonal diversity was possibly underestimated.

The CDR3 is made up of 14 amino acids. Looked up from germline, CDR1 is MNHNY and CDR2 is SVGAGI (reference sequence). Deletions cut 6 bases from V and 10 bases from J, with 21 bases between. The sample in question was peripheral blood, obtained 28 days after the second AZD1222 dose. V usage is TRBV6-6 and J usage is TRBJ1-2, with D possibly matching TRBD1 (6 bases). The sequence came from an adult who received the AZD1222 COVID-19 vaccine. CDR3 in amino acids: CASSSPPGARVYTF. As DNA, the CDR3 is TGTGCCAGCAGCAGTCCCCCGGGGGCGAGGGTCTACACCTTC.